This section outlines one T cell receptor (beta chain) sequence together with its context. The antigen is not known. Unique molecular identifiers were incorporated when the TCRbeta library was constructed. TCRdb passed the PCR reads through MiXCR, listing each CDR3 protein once. The sample shows about 58,000 distinct CDR3 sequences, less than 55% of them seen only once. This entry is derived from a study of T-cell reconstitution after alpha-beta-depleted transplantation in children. CDR3 length: 10 amino acids. V lost 4 bases and J 5 bases, leaving 6 bases between the germline ends. The germline V gene has CDR1 DFQATT and CDR2 SNEGSKA (reference sequence). Study-wide results and limits: Reportedly, alpha-beta T cells present about two months post-transplant originated from several hundred expanded clones of graft origin. After one year, T-cell counts and TCRbeta diversity mostly came from new T cells. Day-60 TCRbeta diversity that was high in some patients was derived from surviving recipient T cells and thymic progenitors.

The sample here was PBMCs, mostly from graft donor cells, taken 360 days after TCRalphabeta/CD19-depleted stem cell transplant. The genes are TRBV20-1 and TRBJ2-7; D is ambiguous. This receptor was obtained from a male patient between 5 and 17 years old who had a stem cell transplant for acute lymphoblastic leukemia, so the T cells may come from the graft donor. The CDR3 region is CSAKGHEQYF. The DNA of the CDR3 is TGCAGTGCTAAAGGACACGAGCAGTACTTC.